This is a list of T cell receptor beta chains from one sample in a study of regulatory T cells in long-lasting Graves disease. TCRdb recomputed calls from the multiplex PCR reads with MiXCR, one row per CDR3 protein. The data contain about 520,000 distinct CDR3 sequences, approximately 12% of them seen just once; the ten biggest clones take up more than 8%. These same records also appear under a second study, on T cells in Graves' hyperthyroidism and ophthalmopathy.

Source: peripheral blood mononuclear cells (PBMCs), taken at new diagnosis, from a patient treated with antithyroid drugs. The origin of the receptors is a woman aged 25 to 45 with Graves disease. The CDR3 runs from the conserved cysteine through the conserved F or W.

j_call v_call cdr3_aa
TRBJ1-2 TRBV7-9 CASSLRTDNYGYTF
TRBJ2-3 TRBV12-3/TRBV12-4 CASRVWETDTQYF
TRBJ2-7 TRBV6-1 CASSDKTGLHFSYGQYF
TRBJ1-2 TRBV29-1 CSVGDGGYTF
TRBJ2-7 TRBV20-1 CSARGTGVYEQYF
TRBJ2-2 TRBV7-3 CASSLGPAETGELFF
TRBJ2-3 TRBV12-3/TRBV12-4 CAIAPASGDFTDTQYF
TRBJ1-2 TRBV12-3/TRBV12-4 CASSIAGPTNYGYTF
TRBJ2-7 TRBV6-2/TRBV6-3 CASRGGSGEQYF
TRBJ1-2 TRBV12-3/TRBV12-4 CASSFYSPSHRTEVYGYTF
TRBJ2-7 TRBV3-1 CASSQDGTSSYEQYF